This TCR beta chain was sequenced in a study of identical twins. Findings of the study overall: Clonotypes of the beta chain that were abundant in cord blood carried fewer insertions (memory repertoires showed none). Without tracking the same donors, conclusions rested on cross-sectional statistical analysis. Beta out-of-frame sequences showed weaker excess twin sharing. A partial confounding effect on zero-insertion analyses could come from invariant MAIT and iNKT cells.

Details on this clonotype: Its antigen is not identified.

Trimming removed 0 bases at V and 10 bases at J, with 22 bases between. The CDR3 covers 17 residues. Germline-derived CDR1 and CDR2 are SGHVS and FQNEAQ. In TCRdb, the 5' RACE reads were re-called with MiXCR into one record per CDR3 protein. The table records about 240,000 distinct CDR3 sequences, 6.5% to 9% of them present only once. Another study also made use of these data, one on yellow fever vaccine responses in identical twins.

Sequenced input: CD8+ T cells sorted from blood. This receptor was obtained from a woman aged 18-30 years in good health. This chain uses TRBV7-8 with TRBJ2-1; D not resolved. The CDR3 sequence is CASSLALDQVLFLEQFF. The CDR3 nucleotides are TGTGCCAGCAGCTTAGCTTTAGACCAGGTCCTCTTTCTAGAGCAGTTCTTC.